Included here is one T cell receptor (beta chain) sequence, with context. No antigen is known for it. No base-level quality is on record; no much larger clone is a single base apart. This specimen includes other DNA sequences encoding the same CDR3. This sample was included in a study of memory CD4+ T cells and cytomegalovirus serostatus (dated by TCRdb to the late 2010s). About the study as a whole: The cohort comprised roughly 35 healthy Belgian adults, 9 CMV seropositive and 24 CMV seronegative. CD4+ memory TCRbeta repertoires of a Belgian cohort with known cytomegalovirus serostatus were sequenced in order to replicate a published TCR-based CMV serostatus classifier. What the study reported, not specific to this receptor: The results were read as suggesting that the CMV-associated TCR signature is, for the most part, present in the CD4+ memory repertoire. Only CD4+CD45RO+ memory cells were sequenced, unlike the original study, which covered naive and memory CD4+ and CD8+ populations. For predicting CMV serostatus, the median bootstrapped AUC was about 0.94 using the original framework and less than 0.93 using a US-trained random forest. Of roughly 170 previously reported CMV-associated TCRbeta sequences, approximately 64 appeared in the CD4+ memory repertoires, each in one to five individuals. On the Belgian cohort, the classifier based on the original framework reached a median bootstrapped AUC of approximately 0.95, with a 95% CI of 0.76-1.00.

Single viable CD3+CD4+CD8-CD45RO+ cells were sorted as memory CD4+ T cells on a FACSAria II. CMV serostatus was assessed using a Roche Elecsys assay, by which serum IgG against CMV pp150, pp28, p38 and p52 was detected. After the samples were thawed, total CD4+ T cells were enriched through positive selection using CD4 magnetic microbeads. The samples came from a separate study whose specific focus was interrogating the CD4+ T cell memory repertoire. Peripheral blood mononuclear cells were isolated and cryopreserved following standard operating procedures; serum was stored at -80 °C. The staining relied on CD3-PerCP (BW264/56), CD4-APC (RPA-T4), CD45RO-PE (UCHT1) and CD8-Pacific Orange (3B5) antibodies, and Sytox blue was used to exclude non-viable cells. Genomic DNA was extracted from sorted cells with the Quick-DNA Microprep Kit. Amplification of TCRbeta DNA was done with the immunoSEQ hsTCRbeta kit, following the protocol from the manufacturer. TCRbeta libraries were sequenced on an Illumina MiSeq instrument. Under the source paper's analysis protocol: Following removal of out-of-frame sequences, 2 million to 2.5 million distinct TCRbeta sequences were retained, with an average of about 70,000 per individual. Two values were used to score each individual: the count of 164 previously reported CMV-associated TCRbeta sequences and the total count of productive distinct TCRbeta sequences. A beta-binomial model was reimplemented in Python, and scikit-learn random forests with default parameters were trained on US cohort data. Classifier performance on the Belgian cohort was reported as the median AUC with percentile confidence intervals calculated over 10,000 bootstrap iterations. TCRdb's version of the immuneACCESS table is confined to in-frame rearrangements and falls short of the full clone set. An unresolved V gene accounts for under half of the shortfall where checked; the remainder is of unknown origin. Clone size and the V and J calls come from that table; the DNA yielded D and trimming. Here the sample has under 75,000 clones; over 70% occur a single time. 0.5% to 0.6% of the sample comes from the top ten.

This TCR came from an adult in good health and CMV-seronegative. Some clones in this sample may be carry-over from other donors' samples. Sequenced input: memory CD4+ T cells from blood.

The CDR3 in this case is CASSPGTTQETQYF. The sequence in DNA is TGCGCCAGCAGCCCCGGGACTACCCAAGAGACCCAGTACTTC. This receptor chain uses TRBV5-1 and TRBJ2-5; 7 of the junction bases match TRBD2. There are 14 amino acids in the CDR3, from cysteine to phenylalanine inclusive. Solely the CDR3 DNA is kept, with 42 bases framed from the first base. At the junction V is shortened by 4 bases and J by 1 base; bases outside the gene matches: 4. CDR1 SGHRS and CDR2 YFSETQ were looked up in the germline V gene.